Sequencing of this T cell receptor (beta chain) was carried out in a study of T cells in Graves' hyperthyroidism and ophthalmopathy. Study-wide results and limits: Most thyroid-expanded clonotypes above 0.001 were also found in blood.

V lost 1 base to trimming and J lost 10 bases, with 13 bases between them. Germline V gene lookup returns CDR1 LGHDT and CDR2 YNNKEL (reference sequence). This CDR3 comprises 13 residues. If no ophthalmopathy progression occurred within 18 months, Graves' hyperthyroidism was stable. The PBMCs studied were ones that came from 8.5 to 10 ml fresh peripheral blood. RNA transcripts gave rise to amplified TCR beta CDR3 regions. Researchers ran a first-round RT-PCR on the TCR CDR3 using the HTBI primer set. TCRdb analysed the multiplex PCR reads with MiXCR anew, one entry per CDR3 protein. The top ten hold 5% to 6% of the sample, which has around 420,000 distinct CDR3 sequences, roughly 15% seen once. This clonotype was detected only a few times. Its target is not known.

The chain has TRBV3-1 and TRBJ2-5; the D gene is possibly TRBD2 (5 bases). The sequencing sample was made of blood. The receptor was isolated from a woman aged 18-29 years with Graves' hyperthyroidism. The CDR3 DNA follows: TGTGCCAGCAGCCAAGGGCGGGTAGGTGACCAGTACTTC. As protein: CASSQGRVGDQYF.